This T cell receptor beta chain was found in a study of T-cell memory formation after mild COVID-19. One entry per CDR3 protein, called by TCRdb with MiXCR from the 5' RACE reads. The top ten clones hold roughly 9.7% of a sample with fewer than 450,000 distinct CDR3 sequences, 24% of them seen once. Germline CDR1 reads SNHLY; CDR2 reads FYNNEI. The V gene lost 2 bases and the J gene lost 1 base, with 5 bases spanning the gap. This CDR3 has 13 amino acids. Source material: PBMCs or a T cell subset sorted from them (not recorded which). The source is an adult woman who had mild COVID-19 (a few samples of this study predate the infection). Cell type and time point are not known. The V and J genes are TRBV2 and TRBJ1-1; D ambiguous. In nucleotides, the CDR3 is TGTGCCAGCAGTGAACAGGCGAACACTGAAGCTTTCTTT. Translating it yields CASSEQANTEAFF.